This entry lists 11 T cell receptor beta chains sequenced from one sample in a study of PD-1 blockade in mismatch repair-deficient tumors. Measured with immunoSEQ multiplex PCR; TCRdb has only the in-frame clones, and not every one. The top ten clones hold roughly 14% of a sample with around 120,000 clones, about 88% of them seen once. The sequencing here drew on peripheral blood, taken 44 weeks after starting pembrolizumab. These TCRs come from an adult with mismatch repair-deficient cancer.

This chain joins TRBV5-6 and TRBJ1-3; D is unresolved. Deletions cut 3 bases from V and 0 bases from J, with 7 bases between. CDR1 is SGHDT, CDR2 YYEEEE, per germline. The CDR3 has 14 residues. CDR3 loop: CASSSPGSGNTIYF. The CDR3 DNA sequence: TGTGCCAGCAGCTCACCAGGCTCTGGAAACACCATATATTTT.

V is TRBV28 and J is TRBJ2-1; D gene unclear. Germline CDR1 is MDHEN and CDR2 is SYDVKM. V was clipped by 5 bases and J by 1 base, with 9 bases between them. This CDR3 contains 14 residues. The CDR3 DNA follows: TGTGCCAGCAGTGTAGGAGCGTCCTACAATGAGCAGTTCTTC. Amino acid sequence: CASSVGASYNEQFF.

The chain uses TRBV5-1 and TRBJ2-3; 8 nucleotides match TRBD2. Germline V gene lookup returns CDR1 SGHRS and CDR2 YFSETQ. V dropped 4 bases and J dropped 2; count of bases not matched to a gene: 6. The CDR3 runs 15 residues. The CDR3 loop reads CASSTSGYFTDTQYF. The CDR3 bases are TGCGCCAGCAGCACTAGCGGCTACTTCACAGATACGCAGTATTTT. The full variable domain, with the rest looked up from reference TRBV5-1 and TRBJ2-3, is KAGVTQTPRYLIKTRGQQVTLSCSPISGHRSVSWYQQTPGQGLQFLFEYFSETQRNKGNFPGRFSGRQFSNSRSEMNVSTLELGDSALYLCASSTSGYFTDTQYFGPGTRLTVL.

The chain joins TRBV7-2 to TRBJ2-2; 8 nucleotides align to TRBD1. This CDR3 is 16 amino acids long. Unmatched junction bases numbered 9, after V lost 5 bases and J lost 4 bases. The germline V gene encodes CDR1 SGHTA and CDR2 FQGNSA. The CDR3 DNA sequence: TGTGCCAGCAGCATCAATTCGGGACAGGTCACCGGGGAGCTGTTTTTT. It is translated as CASSINSGQVTGELFF.

This clone appeared a few times. This chain links TRBV4-2 with TRBJ2-1, with D perhaps TRBD1 (6 bases). Germline V gene sequence: CDR1 LGHNA, CDR2 YNFKEQ. The CDR3 is made up of 15 amino acids. Trimming stripped 4 bases from V and 9 bases from J, with 19 bases between. The CDR3 region is CASSPRPGEGSEQFF. CDR3 sequence (DNA): TGTGCCAGCAGCCCTCGCCCAGGGGAAGGGAGTGAGCAGTTCTTC.

The rearrangement uses TRBV7-2 and TRBJ2-1; 7 nucleotides match TRBD1. V lost 5 bases and J lost 5; bases outside the gene matches: 9. The CDR3 covers 15 residues. CDR1 is SGHTA, CDR2 FQGNSA, per germline. The CDR3 DNA sequence: TGTGCCAGCAGCGACAGGGCTTTTACCCACAATGAGCAGTTCTTC. Residues: CASSDRAFTHNEQFF.

The V and J genes are TRBV4-1 and TRBJ1-1; 9 bases fit TRBD1. Germline V lookup: CDR1 MGHRA, CDR2 YSYEKL. Trimming removed 3 bases from V and 1 base from J; junction bases left unmatched: 3. There are 15 residues in the CDR3. This CDR3 is CASSHPGQGNTEAFF. As DNA, the CDR3 is TGCGCCAGCAGCCACCCGGGACAGGGGAACACTGAAGCTTTCTTT.

In this sample, this clone turned up a few times. The CDR3 bases are TGTGCCAGCAGCTTCCAGGGGGCCGGGGAGCTGTTTTTT. It translates to CASSFQGAGELFF. The chain links TRBV5-6 to TRBJ2-2; 7 bases are a match to TRBD1. Trimming cost V 2 bases and J 6 bases; bases outside gene matches: 1. Germline loops: CDR1 SGHDT, CDR2 YYEEEE. The CDR3 contains 13 residues.

This chain links TRBV11-2 with TRBJ2-7; D is ambiguous. Between the trimmed V and J ends, which lost 2 bases and 3 bases, there was a span of 26 bases. This CDR3 is built from 19 residues. The germline CDR1 and CDR2 sequences are SGHAT and FQNNGV. In DNA, the CDR3 is TGTGCCAGCAGCTTACCGGAACGCTCGGGCGAATCCCCGGGCTACGAGCAGTACTTC. Its protein is CASSLPERSGESPGYEQYF.

V usage is TRBV6-4 and J usage is TRBJ1-5; 9 bases align to TRBD1. This CDR3 spans 18 amino acids. Germline V gene sequence: CDR1 MRHNA, CDR2 SNTAGT. V dropped 7 bases and J dropped 5; count of bases not matched to a gene: 18. The CDR3 nucleotides are TGTGCCAGCAATCCGTGGGATCGGGACAGGGACGGGGATCAGCCCCAGCATTTT. Translation: CASNPWDRDRDGDQPQHF.

This clone was seen ten or more times. The chain couples TRBV19 to TRBJ1-2; 8 positions match TRBD1. The CDR3 covers 14 residues. V was clipped by 4 bases and J by 3 bases; unmatched bases: 4. The V gene's germline CDR1 is LNHDA and CDR2 SQIVND (reference sequence). The CDR3 spells CASSSGQGYYGYTF. CDR3 bases: TGTGCCAGTAGTAGCGGACAGGGCTACTATGGCTACACCTTC. Variable domain in full (rest from reference TRBV19 and TRBJ1-2): DGGITQSPKYLFRKEGQNVTLSCEQNLNHDAMYWYRQDPGQGLRLIYYSQIVNDFQKGDIAEGYSVSREKKESFPLTVTSAQKNPTAFYLCASSSGQGYYGYTFGSGTRLTVV.